These 12 T cell receptor beta chains were all obtained from the same sample, sequenced in a study of cytomegalovirus exposure and HLA in healthy donors. The study ran its PCR with 60 Vbeta and 13 Jbeta primers. TCRdb keeps only in-frame clones here, not all; method: immunoSEQ multiplex PCR. The sample shows about 98,000 clones, about 81% of them seen only once. The sample comprised PBMCs. The origin of the receptors is a man aged 35-49 years in good health and CMV-seronegative.

This clone was observed a few times. V gene TRBV5-1 combines with J gene TRBJ2-3; possible D gene TRBD1, 6 bases. Germline V gene sequence: CDR1 SGHRS, CDR2 YFSETQ. Trimming took 0 bases from V and 5 from J, leaving 7 bases between them. The CDR3 extends over 13 amino acids. CDR3 DNA sequence: TGCGCCAGCAGCTTGGAGGGGGTAGATACGCAGTATTTT. This encodes CASSLEGVDTQYF.

The chain couples TRBV6-1 to TRBJ1-5; no clear D gene. Germline V CDR1 and CDR2: MNHNS, SASEGT. This CDR3 comprises 13 residues. The V gene lost 6 bases and the J gene lost 4 bases, with 10 bases spanning the gap. The CDR3 sequence is CASSALENQPQHF. CDR3 nucleotides: TGTGCCAGCAGCGCTTTAGAGAATCAGCCCCAGCATTTT.

The chain recombines TRBV4-1 with TRBJ2-3; D is unresolved. This CDR3 contains 12 residues. CDR1 is MGHRA, CDR2 YSYEKL, per germline. V lost 3 bases to trimming and J lost 2 bases, with 3 bases between them. The CDR3: CASSHNTDTQYF. CDR3 coding DNA: TGCGCCAGCAGCCACAACACAGATACGCAGTATTTT.

The chain couples TRBV19 to TRBJ1-1; 9 nucleotides line up with TRBD1. This CDR3 contains 17 residues. The trim removed 5 bases at V and 4 bases at J, leaving 14 bases unmatched. Germline V lookup: CDR1 LNHDA, CDR2 SQIVND (reference sequence). CDR3 amino acids: CASSPRGTGSLPTEAFF. In DNA, the CDR3 is TGTGCCAGTAGTCCCCGAGGGACAGGGTCTCTCCCCACTGAAGCTTTCTTT.

This clone was counted only a few times. This chain links TRBV21-1 with TRBJ2-7; the table calls TRBD2, which could not be checked here. TRBV21-1 is a pseudogene. The CDR3 has 11 amino acids. CDR3 residues: CASSSGYEQYF. For the CDR3, the DNA is TGTGCCAGCAGCTCGGGATACGAGCAGTACTTC.

This chain links TRBV2 with TRBJ1-2, with D possibly matching TRBD1 (5 bases). Germline V gene lookup returns CDR1 SNHLY and CDR2 FYNNEI. V lost 7 bases and J lost 4, with 10 bases in between. This CDR3 spans 12 amino acids. CDR3 DNA: TGTGCCAGCACCAGGGCTTCCTATGGCTACACCTTC. Translation: CASTRASYGYTF.

The chain links TRBV19 to TRBJ1-2, with D possibly being TRBD1 (6 bases). The CDR3 runs to 15 residues. Trimming pared 1 base from V and 6 bases from J, leaving 15 bases between. The germline gives CDR1 LNHDA, CDR2 SQIVND (reference sequence). Here the CDR3 reads CASSIAGQKTDGYTF. CDR3 in DNA: TGTGCCAGTAGTATAGCCGGACAGAAAACAGATGGCTACACCTTC. The complete variable domain, with remaining parts taken from reference TRBV19 and TRBJ1-2, reads DGGITQSPKYLFRKEGQNVTLSCEQNLNHDAMYWYRQDPGQGLRLIYYSQIVNDFQKGDIAEGYSVSREKKESFPLTVTSAQKNPTAFYLCASSIAGQKTDGYTFGSGTRLTVV.

V and J are TRBV5-5 and TRBJ1-3, with 9 nucleotides matching TRBD1. The CDR3 has 15 amino acids. J was trimmed by 7 bases and V by 4 bases; bases with no gene match: 9. Germline V gene lookup returns CDR1 SGHKS and CDR2 YYEKEE (reference sequence). Here the CDR3 DNA reads TGTGCCAGCAGCGCCTCAACCGGGACAGGGAACACCATATATTTT. Translation: CASSASTGTGNTIYF.

The V call is TRBV7-9, the J call TRBJ2-5; D not certain. Trimming cost V 5 bases and J 2 bases, with 12 bases left between them. The CDR3 is made up of 14 amino acids. Germline-derived CDR1 and CDR2 are SEHNR and FQNEAQ (reference sequence). This CDR3 reads CASSARHTQETQYF. The CDR3 region has the DNA TGTGCCAGCAGCGCCAGACACACTCAAGAGACCCAGTACTTC.

This rearrangement joins TRBV11-3 to TRBJ2-1; D may be TRBD1 (6 bases). The V end was cut by 3 bases, the J end by 8 bases, with 14 bases between. Germline CDR1 and CDR2: SGHNT and YENEEA. The CDR3 is made up of 14 amino acids. The CDR3 is CASSFGTGSYEQFF. As DNA, the CDR3 is TGTGCCAGCAGCTTTGGAACAGGGTCCTATGAGCAGTTCTTC.

The rearrangement uses TRBV9 and TRBJ1-2; D is ambiguous. Germline CDR1 and CDR2: SGDLS and YYNGEE. The CDR3 sequence is 14 residues long. Trimming shortened V by 0 bases and J by 6 bases, and 12 bases separated the two germline ends. In nucleotides, the CDR3 is TGTGCCAGCAGCGTAGATGGAGGGTACGATGGCTACACCTTC. Amino acid sequence: CASSVDGGYDGYTF.

The CDR3 coding sequence is TGTGCCAGCAGCTCGAGAAACAGTGGGGGGGGACTGGATCAGTACTTC. This gives the protein CASSSRNSGGGLDQYF. This chain connects TRBV7-9 to TRBJ2-4; 7 bases match TRBD2. The CDR3 is 16 residues long. V lost 4 bases, J lost 12 bases, and 18 bases stayed unmatched. Looked up from germline, CDR1 is SEHNR and CDR2 is FQNEAQ (reference sequence).